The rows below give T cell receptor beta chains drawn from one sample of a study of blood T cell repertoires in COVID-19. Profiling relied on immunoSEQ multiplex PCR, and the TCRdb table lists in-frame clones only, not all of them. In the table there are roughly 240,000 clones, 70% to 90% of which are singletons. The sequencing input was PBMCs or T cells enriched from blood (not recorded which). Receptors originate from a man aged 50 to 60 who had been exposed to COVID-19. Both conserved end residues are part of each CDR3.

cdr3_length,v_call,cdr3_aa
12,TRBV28,CASSLLRETQYF
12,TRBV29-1,CSETSGTDTQYF
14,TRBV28,CASSFRRIGAPPFF
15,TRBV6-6,CASRGQGAINEKLFF
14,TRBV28,CATLIQGPSYEQYF
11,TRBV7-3,CASSSEGEQFF
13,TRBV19,CASSTVFNTEAFF
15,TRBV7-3,CASSLGAGVNNEQFF
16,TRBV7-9,CASSPGQGNPNEKLFF
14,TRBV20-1,CSASFSGGTGELFF
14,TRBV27,CASSSGQGNYGYTF
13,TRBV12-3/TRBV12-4,CASSFSYVTEAFF
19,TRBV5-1,CASSLLRSGTATYTDTQYF
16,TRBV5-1,CASSLTLAGGPNEQFF
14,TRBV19,CASSTSGGPDTQYF
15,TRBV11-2,CASSAGQRRNTEAFF
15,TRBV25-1,CASSEFRGGRNEQFF
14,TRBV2,CASGPRGTGNTIYF
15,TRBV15,CATSTSFRFTDTQYF
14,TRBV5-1,CASSSGQSNQPQHF
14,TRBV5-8,CASSFQATNEKLFF
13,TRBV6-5,CASRAGGNEKLFF
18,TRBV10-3,CAISEWKIAGGNTDTQYF
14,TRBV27,CASRATRGSTEAFF
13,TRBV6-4,CASSLTGVQPQHF
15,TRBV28,CASSGGGLITDTQYF
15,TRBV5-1,CASGELAGVINEQFF
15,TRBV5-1,CASSVNPGTGEKLFF
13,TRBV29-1,CSVDELSTGELFF
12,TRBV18,CASSPGVETQYF
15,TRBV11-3,CASSLGGQNTGELFF
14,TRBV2,CASSEFEAYQPQHF
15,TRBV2,CASSEGGQGNSPLHF
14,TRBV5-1,CASSLDRNTGELFF
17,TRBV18,CASSPVPGQGARTEAFF
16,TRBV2,CASSDPRRGGTDTQYF